One and the same sample provided the 11 T cell receptor beta chains below, sequenced in a study of T cell responses to AZD1222 COVID-19 vaccine. Measured with immunoSEQ multiplex PCR; TCRdb has only the in-frame clones, and not every one. The top ten hold about 1.3% of the sample, which has around 150,000 clones, 94% seen once. Sequenced material: peripheral blood, taken on day 0 of AZD1222 vaccination. The receptors derive from an adult in good health.

This chain uses TRBV6-5 with TRBJ2-1; D is ambiguous. Germline V gene sequence: CDR1 MNHEY, CDR2 SVGAGI. Trimming shortened V by 9 bases and J by 6 bases, and 9 bases separated the two germline ends. The CDR3 is made up of 11 amino acids. CDR3 in DNA: TGTGCCAGTAGCCGATTCAATGAGCAGTTCTTC. It translates to CASSRFNEQFF.

This chain connects TRBV13 to TRBJ2-1; TRBD2 aligns across 7 bases. V shed 4 bases and J 4 bases; nucleotides not matched to a gene: 7. Germline CDR1 reads PRHDT; CDR2 reads FYEKMQ (reference sequence). This CDR3 has 15 residues. The CDR3 nucleotides read TGTGCCAGCAGCTATGGGGGGGTAGGATACAATGAGCAGTTCTTC. Residues: CASSYGGVGYNEQFF.

This clone was found once. V is TRBV7-2 and J is TRBJ1-6, with 8 bases that match TRBD1. Looked up from germline, CDR1 is SGHTA and CDR2 is FQGNSA. V shed 5 bases, J shed 5 bases, and the junction held 2 bases outside the gene matches. The CDR3 contains 14 residues. CDR3 in DNA: TGTGCCAGCAGCAAACAGGGGGATAATTCACCCCTCCACTTT. The encoded protein is CASSKQGDNSPLHF.

As to this clone: The junction does not match germline at one end; this may be a read error. The chain carries TRBV25-1 and TRBJ1-1; TRBD1 might be the D (5 bases). CDR1 MGHDK and CDR2 SYGVNS come from the germline V gene. CDR3 size: 12 residues. CDR3: CASREWGHAAFF. In DNA form, the CDR3 reads TGTGCCAGCAGGGAATGGGGCCACGCTGCTTTCTTT.

The chain uses TRBV3-1 (or the pseudogene TRBV3-2) and TRBJ1-1, with D possibly TRBD1 on 6 matching bases. Germline CDR1 and CDR2: LGHDT and YNNKEL (reference sequence). The CDR3 has 11 amino acids. V gave up 3 bases and J gave up 11 bases, with 10 bases separating them. The CDR3 bases are TGTGCCAGCAGCCAGGGGGCGCTGGCTTTCTTT. It is translated as CASSQGALAFF.

The chain couples TRBV19 to TRBJ1-3, with TRBD1 matching 7 bases. The germline V gene encodes CDR1 LNHDA and CDR2 SQIVND (reference sequence). Losses at the gene ends were 10 bases for V and 11 bases for J; bases not matched to a gene: 14. This CDR3 is built from 13 residues. CDR3 bases: TGTGCCACCCACAGGGGATCCATCTCCCCCATATATTTT. Translating it yields CATHRGSISPIYF.

This chain uses TRBV5-1 with TRBJ2-1; 7 bases align to TRBD1. Germline-derived CDR1 and CDR2 are SGHRS and YFSETQ. The CDR3 is made up of 17 amino acids. Unmatched junction bases numbered 6, after V lost 0 bases and J lost 0 bases. The CDR3 coding sequence is TGCGCCAGCAGCTTGGGAACGACAGGGAGCTCCTACAATGAGCAGTTCTTC. This codes for CASSLGTTGSSYNEQFF.

The V call is TRBV5-4, the J call TRBJ2-4; 8 bases match TRBD2. Looked up from germline, CDR1 is SGHNT and CDR2 is YYREEE (reference sequence). The CDR3 loop spans 13 amino acids. After removal of 9 bases from V and 6 bases from J, the junction contained 8 bases not matched to a gene. CDR3 in amino acids: CATRLALGNIQYF. CDR3 coding DNA: TGTGCCACGAGACTAGCGCTGGGAAACATTCAGTACTTC.

The V and J genes are TRBV6-5 and TRBJ1-1; D not resolved. V was clipped by 9 bases and J by 7 bases, with 9 bases between them. From germline, CDR1 is MNHEY and CDR2 SVGAGI. The CDR3 has 10 residues. Here the CDR3 reads CASSGYEAFF. In DNA, the CDR3 is TGTGCCAGTTCGGGGTATGAAGCTTTCTTT.

V and J are TRBV18 and TRBJ1-2; 7 positions match TRBD1. This CDR3 contains 15 residues. Germline V gene lookup returns CDR1 KGHSH and CDR2 LQKENI. V shed 6 bases and J 0 bases; nucleotides not matched to a gene: 7. As DNA, the CDR3 is TGTGCCAGCTCCCTGGGACAGAACGCTAACTATGGCTACACCTTC. Encoded protein: CASSLGQNANYGYTF.

The V gene is TRBV6-2 or TRBV6-3, the J gene TRBJ2-7, with D uncertain. Germline CDR1 and CDR2: MNHEY and SVGEGT. Trimming cost V 5 bases and J 3 bases, with 8 bases left between them. CDR3 length: 12 residues. The CDR3 is CASSRTSYEQYV. The CDR3 DNA is TGTGCCAGCAGTAGGACCAGCTACGAGCAGTACGTC.